The 17 T cell receptor beta chains reported below all come from one sample, sequenced in a study of blood T cells in healthy people across ages. The use of a sample-barcoded 5' primer and a J-beta primer mix characterized a second PCR of about 6 to 11 cycles. Each CDR3 protein is one row after TCRdb ran MiXCR on the 5' RACE reads. There are about 970,000 distinct CDR3 sequences in the sample; just over 50% occur only once, and roughly a fifth lies in the top ten. The source material was blood. These receptors were taken from a woman aged 60-70 years in good health.

This clonotype was picked up one time. The chain combines TRBV10-3 with TRBJ2-1; D unclear. CDR1 ENHRY and CDR2 SYGVKD come from the germline V gene. Trimming stripped 3 bases from V and 2 bases from J, with 2 bases between. CDR3 length: 12 residues. For the CDR3, the DNA is TGTGCCATCAGTGACACCTACAATGAGCAGTTCTTC. Translated: CAISDTYNEQFF.

The rearrangement uses TRBV28 and TRBJ2-1; the D call may be TRBD1 or TRBD2 (5 bases each). The germline V and J ends were trimmed by 7 bases and 10 bases, with 26 bases remaining between them. Germline values: CDR1 MDHEN, CDR2 SYDVKM. The CDR3 is 16 residues long. The CDR3 sequence is CASTSFRGDPTYEQFF. The CDR3 nucleotides are TGTGCCAGCACCTCCTTCCGGGGCGACCCGACCTACGAGCAGTTCTTC.

J is TRBJ2-3 and V is TRBV7-2, with D perhaps matching TRBD1 or TRBD2 (6 bases each). There are 14 residues in the CDR3. The germline V and J ends were trimmed by 8 bases and 3 bases, with 15 bases remaining between them. Germline V CDR1 and CDR2: SGHTA, FQGNSA. CDR3 sequence: CASGIKGGTDTQYF. CDR3 in DNA: TGTGCCAGCGGGATAAAGGGGGGTACAGATACGCAGTATTTT.

CDR3 in DNA: TGTGCCACCAGTGATTTATACGGATTCGGTGAGCAGTTCTTC. This sequence encodes CATSDLYGFGEQFF. V and J are TRBV24-1 and TRBJ2-1; D gene ambiguous. The CDR3 extends over 14 amino acids. CDR1 and CDR2 (germline): KGHDR, SFDVKD. Trimming cost V 1 base and J 9 bases, with 12 bases left between them.

The gene calls are TRBV20-1 and TRBJ2-1; 13 nucleotides match TRBD2. Germline CDR1 is DFQATT and CDR2 is SNEGSKA (reference sequence). V was clipped by 6 bases and J by 2 bases; unmatched bases: 7. CDR3 length: 16 residues. The CDR3: CSASGTSGTPYNEQFF. In DNA form, the CDR3 reads TGCAGTGCCAGCGGGACTAGCGGGACCCCCTACAATGAGCAGTTCTTC.

The gene calls are TRBV20-1 and TRBJ2-7; 9 bases match TRBD2. After removal of 0 bases from V and 0 bases from J, the junction contained 3 bases not matched to a gene. CDR1 and CDR2 (germline): DFQATT, SNEGSKA (reference sequence). The CDR3 has 15 amino acids. CDR3 sequence (DNA): TGCAGTGCTAGAGAGACTAGCGGCCCCTCCTACGAGCAGTACTTC. Translated: CSARETSGPSYEQYF.

V is TRBV6-6 and J is TRBJ2-7; tentative D call: TRBD1 (6 bases). Germline V gene sequence: CDR1 MNHNY, CDR2 SVGAGI (reference sequence). CDR3 size: 16 residues. Trimming removed 0 bases from V and 0 bases from J, with 12 bases in between. CDR3 in DNA: TGTGCCAGCAGTTACTCGCAGCAGGGGAGCTCCTACGAGCAGTACTTC. Its translation: CASSYSQQGSSYEQYF.

The rearrangement links TRBV21-1 to TRBJ1-5; the table assigns TRBD1, which was not confirmed against the DNA. TRBV21-1 is a pseudogene locus. The CDR3 consists of 21 residues. The CDR3 loop is CASSIAQGGCGDASECQPQHF. CDR3 nucleotide sequence: TGTGCCAGCAGCATTGCACAGGGAGGCTGCGGGGACGCATCCGAGTGTCAGCCCCAGCATTTT.

This clonotype was observed a few times. The rearrangement joins TRBV4-1 to TRBJ2-4; 8 bases are a match to TRBD2. The tail of the sequence fits TRBJ2-7 better, so the J call may be wrong. Per germline, CDR1 MGHRA and CDR2 YSYEKL. The CDR3 has 15 residues. The CDR3 reads CASSQLAGFDNEQYF. As DNA, the CDR3 is TGCGCCAGCAGCCAACTAGCGGGTTTTGACAACGAGCAGTACTTC.

This clonotype occurred a few times. The rearrangement joins TRBV29-1 to TRBJ2-3; D perhaps matches TRBD1 (6 bases). The V and J ends lost 0 bases and 3 bases respectively, with 13 bases between them. Germline assignment: CDR1 SQVTM and CDR2 ANQGSEA. The CDR3 has 15 amino acids. CDR3 bases: TGCAGCGTTGAAGAGCCTACAGGGTCTACAGATACGCAGTATTTT. Amino acid sequence: CSVEEPTGSTDTQYF.

This rearrangement joins TRBV16 to TRBJ2-7; D ambiguous. This CDR3 spans 16 amino acids. With 0 bases removed from V and 0 bases from J, the gap between germline ends came to 12 bases. Germline V lookup: CDR1 KGHSY, CDR2 FQNENV. CDR3 sequence reads: CASSQSSSQSSYEQYF. CDR3 in DNA: TGTGCCAGCAGCCAATCGAGCAGCCAGAGCTCCTACGAGCAGTACTTC.

This chain uses TRBV28 with TRBJ1-5; D uncertain. Deletions cut 7 bases from V and 2 bases from J, with 18 bases between. The CDR3 consists of 16 residues. Germline values: CDR1 MDHEN, CDR2 SYDVKM. CDR3 DNA: TGTGCCAGCACTCCCGGTTGGGGTCGAGGCAATCAGCCCCAGCATTTT. Its protein is CASTPGWGRGNQPQHF.

This clonotype occurred a few times. The V and J genes are TRBV20-1 and TRBJ2-1; the D is unclear. The germline V gene encodes CDR1 DFQATT and CDR2 SNEGSKA (reference sequence). V was cut by 2 bases and J by 5 bases, with 10 bases left in between. The CDR3 covers 13 residues. CDR3 loop: CSARSPRDNEQFF. The CDR3 bases are TGCAGTGCTAGATCCCCCCGGGACAATGAGCAGTTCTTC.

In its sample, this clonotype was seen once. The chain employs TRBV12-3 or TRBV12-4 and TRBJ1-2; 8 nucleotides agree with TRBD1. After removal of 10 bases from V and 7 bases from J, the junction contained 14 bases not matched to a gene. The CDR3 totals 14 residues. For the CDR3, the DNA is TGTGCCAACAGCCCAAACGGACAGGGATCTGGCTACACCTTC. It yields the protein CANSPNGQGSGYTF.

The gene calls are TRBV7-2 and TRBJ2-1; unclear D gene. Trimming took 0 bases from V and 4 from J, leaving 13 bases between them. From germline, CDR1 is SGHTA and CDR2 FQGNSA. The CDR3 has 16 residues. Here the CDR3 reads CASSLALSGKYNEQFF. The CDR3 coding sequence is TGTGCCAGCAGCTTAGCGCTGTCAGGAAAGTACAATGAGCAGTTCTTC.

This rearrangement joins TRBV7-9 to TRBJ2-1; D gene ambiguous. The V end was cut by 7 bases, the J end by 2 bases, with 12 bases between. The CDR3 length is 14 residues. Germline V lookup: CDR1 SEHNR, CDR2 FQNEAQ (reference sequence). In DNA, the CDR3 is TGTGCCAGCACCTCAGCTTACGCCTACAATGAGCAGTTCTTC. Protein: CASTSAYAYNEQFF.

This chain uses TRBV11-2 with TRBJ2-2, with 8 bases fitting TRBD1. This CDR3 contains 14 residues. Germline values: CDR1 SGHAT, CDR2 FQNNGV. After removal of 4 bases from V and 7 bases from J, the junction contained 5 bases not matched to a gene. CDR3 region: CASSSGGAVGELFF. The CDR3 nucleotides read TGTGCCAGCAGCTCAGGGGGCGCAGTCGGGGAGCTGTTTTTT.